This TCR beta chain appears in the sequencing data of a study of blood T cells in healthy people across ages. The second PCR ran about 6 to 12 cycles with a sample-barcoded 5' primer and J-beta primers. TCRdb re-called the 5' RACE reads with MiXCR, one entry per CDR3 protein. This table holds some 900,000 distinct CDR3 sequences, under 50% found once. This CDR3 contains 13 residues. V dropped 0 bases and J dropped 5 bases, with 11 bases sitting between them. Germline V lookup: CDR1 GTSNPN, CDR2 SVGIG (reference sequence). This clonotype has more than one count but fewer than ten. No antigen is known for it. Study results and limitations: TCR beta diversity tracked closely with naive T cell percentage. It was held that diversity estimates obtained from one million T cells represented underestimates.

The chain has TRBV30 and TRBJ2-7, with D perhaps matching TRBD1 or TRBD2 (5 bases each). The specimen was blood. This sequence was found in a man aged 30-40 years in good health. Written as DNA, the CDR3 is TGTGCCTGGAGTGTACGGGACCCTCACGAGCAGTACTTC. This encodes CAWSVRDPHEQYF.